The table lists the clone carrying this T cell receptor beta chain with a few counts. Its antigen is as yet unknown. This record belongs to a study of T cell responses to AZD1222 COVID-19 vaccine. Study-level findings and limits: Baseline seropositives among AZD1222 recipients totaled only six.

The CDR3 loop spans 15 amino acids. Germline V gives CDR1 SQVTM, CDR2 ANQGSEA. Between the trimmed V and J ends, which lost 6 bases and 2 bases, there was a span of 19 bases. Samples with a second dose at about 4 or about 12 weeks were pooled together. Generated by immunoSEQ multiplex PCR, the TCRdb table keeps only in-frame clones and is missing some. Of over 110,000 clones listed, 92% are singletons. The sequences come from peripheral blood, collected 28 days after the second AZD1222 dose. V and J are TRBV29-1 and TRBJ1-1, with D tentatively TRBD1 (6 bases). The TCR was taken from an adult who received the AZD1222 COVID-19 vaccine. The CDR3: CSVGGGGADNTEAFF. CDR3 nucleotides: TGCAGCGTGGGCGGTGGGGGGGCCGATAACACTGAAGCTTTCTTT.